The subject of this entry is one TCR beta chain. Its antigen is not identified. The junction departs from the called germline gene at one end, perhaps through a read error. One entry per CDR3 protein, called by TCRdb with MiXCR from the PCR reads. The table has over 15,000 distinct CDR3 sequences, around half seen once. This entry comes from a study of esophageal squamous cell carcinoma under preoperative chemotherapy. Study results and limitations: Peripheral T cells migrating into the tumor appeared to partly supply post-treatment tumor-infiltrating lymphocytes. Peripheral T cells showed a significant TCR diversity increase after chemotherapy, unlike tumor-infiltrating lymphocytes.

As for time point: before preoperative PTX-NDP chemotherapy. Before surgery, patients were given preoperative paclitaxel-nedaplatin chemotherapy. Germline V gene sequence: CDR1 SGHTA, CDR2 FQGNSA. The CDR3 consists of 18 residues. This TCR derives from a human donor with esophageal squamous cell carcinoma. The donor label of this sample is uncertain. Sample collection was performed from a patient given preoperative chemotherapy. The J gene is TRBJ2-5, the V gene TRBV7-2, with D perhaps matching TRBD2 (6 bases). DNA for the CDR3: TGTGCCAGCAGCTGTCCGAGTAGCGGCTCTAGGCTTGTAGAGACGCAGTACTTC. Amino acids: CASSCPSSGSRLVETQYF. Full variable domain (outside the CDR3, taken from reference TRBV7-2 and TRBJ2-5): GAGVSQSPSNKVTEKGKDVELRCDPISGHTALYWYRQSLGQGLEFLIYFQGNSAPDKSGLPSDRFSAERTGGSVSTLTIQRTQQEDSAVYLCASSCPSSGSRLVETQYFGPGTRLLVL.